The present entry profiles one T cell receptor beta chain with its context. Its antigen remains unidentified. The sample holds no much larger clone one base away, and base qualities are not on file. The data derive from a study of blood T cell repertoires in COVID-19 (dated by TCRdb to about 2020). At the level of the whole study: Samples covering the acute and convalescent phases of COVID-19 were provided by collaborators in the United States, Italy and Spain. The prospective study material was composed of cDNA or gDNA derived from T cells, B-cell-depleted T cells, or PBMCs. Deeply sampled blood TCRbeta repertoires from subjects exposed to, actively infected with, or recovered from COVID-19 were included in the dataset. A freely available public database, intended as a resource for researchers studying the immune response to SARS-CoV-2, is where the repertoires were released. The samples were drawn from two sources: the first 160 participants of the ongoing ImmuneRACE study, and about 1,300 subjects contributed by 6 global collaborators. A de-identified subject ID, COVID-19 status, age in years and sex were almost always included in the sample metadata. HLA class I and class II types, where available, came from metadata supplied by the sample provider rather than from assay-based typing.

Summary of the overall study and its limitations: The amount of clinical and demographic metadata varied by source and participant and was provided uncurated.

In the prospective study, participants were roughly 18 to 95 years old, resided in fewer than 25 geographic areas of the United States, and were enrolled through a virtual design. Cohort assignment in the prospective study relied on participant-reported clinical history from a screening survey and a study questionnaire. Recovered participants in ImmuneRACE Cohort 3 were defined by two consecutive negative NP/OP PCR tests, clearance by a healthcare professional, or resolution of symptoms. In the prospective study, mobile phlebotomists collected whole blood, serum and a nasopharyngeal or oropharyngeal swab from each participant. Over a roughly 2-month period, participants in the prospective study had the option of providing additional blood draws and questionnaires. Before DNA extraction, prospective study blood samples were shipped either frozen or at room temperature. The immunoSEQ Assay, a bias-controlled multiplex PCR, was used to amplify TCRbeta CDR3 regions from genomic DNA. Regarding the original processing steps: Within the assay, amplification of reference gene primers was used to estimate how many nucleated cells each sample contained. To quantify the absolute abundance of each unique TCRbeta CDR3 rearrangement, sequence reads were collapsed and filtered. Productive Simpson clonality was computed per sample as the square root of Simpson's diversity index over productive rearrangements. TCRdb carries this immuneACCESS record with in-frame sequences only. Its versions omit some clonotypes, under half of them owing to an unresolved V gene in the studies checked, with the rest unexplained. The DNA was the basis for D and trimming; V, J and clone size are from that table. The sample yields approximately 200,000 clones; 85% to 90% were counted once. The top ten clones comprise less than 1.5% of the sample.

Material for sequencing was PBMCs or T cells enriched from blood (not recorded which). This TCR derives from a man aged 25-40 years who had recovered from COVID-19.

The nucleotides read TGTGCCAGCAGCTTGACTAGCGGGGGGCCGGGGGAGCAGTTCTTC. This sequence encodes CASSLTSGGPGEQFF. The rearranged chain carries TRBV25-1 and TRBJ2-1, and TRBD2 aligns with 13 junction nucleotides. CDR1 MGHDK and CDR2 SYGVNS are derived from the germline V gene. V is pruned by 6 bases and J by 10 bases, leaving 9 bases of the junction without a gene match. The CDR3 goes from the cysteine to the phenylalanine over 15 residues. The CDR3 DNA has 45 bases and is translated from base 1.